The 20 T cell receptor beta chains given below trace back to one sample, sequenced in a study of response to subunit inactivated influenza vaccine. One entry per CDR3 protein results from TCRdb running MiXCR on the RT-PCR reads. The sample includes about 500,000 distinct CDR3 sequences, about 17% of them seen just once. This specimen consisted of CD4+ T cells sorted from PBMCs, obtained less than 30 months after vaccination. The receptor source for this set is a man aged 50-75 years who received an inactivated influenza vaccine.

This clonotype was observed at least ten times. The chain links TRBV2 to TRBJ2-2; 10 bases are a match to TRBD1. The CDR3 totals 13 residues. Unmatched junction bases numbered 1, after V lost 6 bases and J lost 6 bases. Looked up from germline, CDR1 is SNHLY and CDR2 is FYNNEI. The CDR3 protein is CASSGQGAGELFF. In DNA, the CDR3 is TGTGCCAGCAGCGGACAGGGGGCCGGGGAGCTGTTTTTT.

This chain connects TRBV11-2 to TRBJ2-3; the D is unclear. The V gene lost 3 bases and the J gene lost 8 bases, with 12 bases spanning the gap. Germline values: CDR1 SGHAT, CDR2 FQNNGV. This CDR3 has 13 amino acids. CDR3 residues: CASSFPGGGTQYF. The CDR3 nucleotides are TGTGCCAGCAGCTTCCCCGGCGGTGGTACGCAGTATTTT.

The table lists this clonotype with a few counts. The rearrangement uses TRBV19 and TRBJ2-7, with a possible D match to TRBD2 (5 bases). This CDR3 is built from 14 residues. Germline CDR1 LNHDA, CDR2 SQIVND (reference sequence). Between the trimmed V and J ends, which lost 4 bases and 0 bases, there was a span of 10 bases. For the CDR3, the DNA is TGTGCCAGTAGTAGGACTCCTAGCTCCTACGAGCAGTACTTC. Its translation: CASSRTPSSYEQYF.

The rearrangement joins TRBV29-1 to TRBJ1-2, with unresolved D. Germline V gives CDR1 SQVTM, CDR2 ANQGSEA. V was cut by 2 bases and J by 4 bases, with 8 bases left in between. This CDR3 contains 12 residues. The CDR3 reads CSVEPTSYGYTF. The CDR3 nucleotides read TGCAGCGTTGAACCTACCTCCTATGGCTACACCTTC.

The chain has TRBV20-1 and TRBJ1-1; no clear D gene. Germline CDR1 is DFQATT and CDR2 is SNEGSKA (reference sequence). The CDR3 has 12 amino acids. Trimming left V 3 bases short and J 6 bases short, with 11 bases between. CDR3 DNA sequence: TGCAGTGCTAGGCGGGGTTACGCTGAAGCTTTCTTT. It yields the protein CSARRGYAEAFF.

This clonotype is a singleton in its sample. The V gene is TRBV7-9, the J gene TRBJ2-3, with D tentatively TRBD1 (5 bases). The V and J ends lost 5 bases and 10 bases respectively, with 13 bases between them. CDR1 is SEHNR, CDR2 FQNEAQ, per germline (reference sequence). CDR3 length: 12 residues. The CDR3 DNA sequence: TGTGCCAGCAGCACTCAGGGCGTTGCGCAGTATTTT. As protein: CASSTQGVAQYF.

This clonotype was recorded many times. CDR3 sequence: CAISESGGRNYEQYF. As DNA, the CDR3 is TGTGCCATCAGTGAGAGTGGCGGGAGGAACTACGAGCAGTACTTC. The V and J genes are TRBV10-3 and TRBJ2-7, with TRBD2 identical over 8 bases. CDR1 and CDR2 from the germline V gene are ENHRY and SYGVKD. This CDR3 region has 15 residues. V shed 2 bases and J 3 bases; nucleotides not matched to a gene: 6.

In DNA, the CDR3 is TGTGCCAGCACCCAAGGACAGGGGGCGACCTACGAGCAGTACTTC. Translating gives CASTQGQGATYEQYF. This chain uses TRBV12-3 or TRBV12-4 with TRBJ2-7, with 11 positions matching TRBD1. The length of the CDR3 is 15 residues. V was pared by 7 bases and J by 2 bases, with 7 bases of the junction left unmatched.

This clonotype was observed a handful of times. The V call is TRBV20-1, the J call TRBJ2-7; 8 positions agree with TRBD2. The germline V gene has CDR1 DFQATT and CDR2 SNEGSKA (reference sequence). The J segment lost 6 bases and the V segment lost 0 bases, leaving 10 bases of the junction unmatched. CDR3 length equals 15 residues. The chain's CDR3 is CSARDRDSGKFEQYF. CDR3 bases: TGCAGTGCTAGAGATCGCGATAGCGGGAAGTTCGAGCAGTACTTC.

The chain uses TRBV20-1 and TRBJ2-7; 7 bases are shared with TRBD2. V was clipped by 6 bases and J by 2 bases; unmatched bases: 7. The CDR3 has 13 residues. Germline V gene sequence: CDR1 DFQATT, CDR2 SNEGSKA (reference sequence). CDR3 sequence: CSALTGGTYEQYF. The CDR3 DNA reads as TGCAGTGCCCTGACGGGAGGAACCTACGAGCAGTACTTC.

Only one count was recorded for this clonotype. DNA for the CDR3: TGCAGTGCTCCCCAGGGCGGCACAGATACGCAGTATTTT. This encodes CSAPQGGTDTQYF. The chain recombines TRBV20-1 with TRBJ2-3, with D possibly matching TRBD1 (5 bases). The CDR3 length is 13 residues. The V gene lost 5 bases and the J gene lost 1 base, with 10 bases spanning the gap. From germline, CDR1 is DFQATT and CDR2 SNEGSKA (reference sequence).

This sequence joins TRBV10-3 and TRBJ2-7; TRBD2 aligns across 9 bases. Germline CDR1 ENHRY, CDR2 SYGVKD. Trimming removed 4 bases from V and 5 bases from J; junction bases left unmatched: 9. This CDR3 has 15 amino acids. The CDR3 spells CAISGLAGRINEQYF. The CDR3 DNA is TGTGCCATCAGTGGGCTAGCGGGAAGAATCAACGAGCAGTACTTC.

With respect to this clonotype: A read error may explain this, as a much larger clone is one base away. This chain links TRBV20-1 with TRBJ2-2; perhaps TRBD2 as D (5 bases). This CDR3 region has 15 residues. The germline gives CDR1 DFQATT, CDR2 SNEGSKA (reference sequence). The CDR3 sequence is CSTRDRAPNTGELFF. CDR3 sequence (DNA): TGCAGTACTAGAGATAGAGCCCCAAACACCGGGGAGCTGTTTTTT.

The V and J genes are TRBV7-2 and TRBJ1-3; TRBD1 is a possible D gene (6 bases). V dropped 5 bases and J dropped 1 base, with 18 bases sitting between them. The germline CDR1 and CDR2 sequences are SGHTA and FQGNSA. This CDR3 has 17 amino acids. The CDR3 reads CASSVAGGGLSGNTIYF. CDR3 in DNA: TGTGCCAGCAGCGTGGCGGGTGGGGGCTTATCTGGAAACACCATATATTTT.

This clonotype occurred many times. V usage is TRBV20-1 and J usage is TRBJ2-2; a weak D match, TRBD2 (5 bases). With 1 base removed from V and 4 bases from J, the gap between germline ends came to 10 bases. CDR1 is DFQATT and CDR2 is SNEGSKA in the germline V gene (reference sequence). The CDR3 is 14 amino acids. The CDR3 is CSARVGVGTGELFF. CDR3 in DNA: TGCAGTGCTAGAGTCGGGGTGGGCACCGGGGAGCTGTTTTTT.

The V and J genes are TRBV18 and TRBJ2-1; the D call may be TRBD1 or TRBD2 (5 bases each). Germline CDR1 and CDR2: KGHSH and LQKENI. V shed 0 bases and J shed 14 bases, with 11 bases lying between them. The CDR3 consists of 12 residues. The DNA of the CDR3 is TGTGCCAGCTCACCACCGTTGGGACCTAAGTTCTTC. It specifies CASSPPLGPKFF. The entire variable domain, with the rest obtained from reference TRBV18 and TRBJ2-1, is as follows: NAGVMQNPRHLVRRRGQEARLRCSPMKGHSHVYWYRQLPEEGLKFMVYLQKENIIDESGMPKERFSAEFPKEGPSILRIQQVVRGDSAAYFCASSPPLGPKFFGPGTRLTVL.

The chain joins TRBV19 to TRBJ2-4; D not resolved. Germline-derived CDR1 and CDR2 are LNHDA and SQIVND (reference sequence). The length of the CDR3 is 17 residues. V lost 3 bases and J 1 base, leaving 16 bases between the germline ends. CDR3 region: CASSIGVQAVAKNIQYF. Written as DNA, the CDR3 is TGTGCCAGTAGTATTGGGGTCCAGGCCGTGGCCAAAAACATTCAGTACTTC.

The chain carries TRBV6-5 and TRBJ2-5; 7 nucleotides line up with TRBD1. V gave up 0 bases and J gave up 4 bases; unmatched junction bases: 2. This CDR3 has 14 amino acids. In germline, CDR1 is MNHEY, CDR2 SVGAGI. CDR3 sequence: CASSYSTGRETQYF. For the CDR3, the DNA is TGTGCCAGCAGTTACTCGACAGGGAGAGAGACCCAGTACTTC.

This clonotype has ten or more counts. V usage is TRBV18 and J usage is TRBJ2-7; D is possibly TRBD1 (5 bases). Germline V CDR1 and CDR2: KGHSH, LQKENI. Trimming cost V 5 bases and J 1 base, with 12 bases left between them. The CDR3 length is 14 residues. CDR3 nucleotide sequence: TGTGCCAGCTCAGGGGCAGGTGTTTCCTACGAGCAGTACTTC. Protein sequence: CASSGAGVSYEQYF.

The J gene is TRBJ2-1, the V gene TRBV12-3 or TRBV12-4; the match to TRBD2 covers 9 bases. V was pared by 6 bases and J by 15 bases, with 15 bases of the junction left unmatched. This CDR3 has 14 residues. The CDR3 sequence: CASRVMAGGPGVFF. The DNA of the CDR3 is TGTGCCAGCAGAGTTATGGCGGGGGGGCCTGGAGTGTTCTTC.